A single sample is the source of the 12 T cell receptor beta chains below, sequenced in a study of shared clonotypes between healthy human individuals. Using immunoSEQ multiplex PCR, the repertoire was profiled, and TCRdb retains in-frame clones only, with some absent. Of about 1.1 million clones listed, 60% to 80% are singletons. The specimen was memory CD4+ T cells from PBMCs. As to subset: CD45RA-negative fraction. These receptors all come from a man between 18 and 29 years old in good health. Some clones in this sample may be carry-over from other donors' samples.

About this clone itself: This sample includes further DNA sequences coding for the same CDR3. This rearrangement joins TRBV7-2 to TRBJ1-1; no reliable D call. Trimming pared 1 base from V and 0 bases from J, leaving 6 bases between. Germline V gene sequence: CDR1 SGHTA, CDR2 FQGNSA. The CDR3 covers 14 residues. CDR3 sequence reads: CASSLVGLNTEAFF. CDR3 coding DNA: TGTGCCAGCAGCTTAGTAGGGCTGAACACTGAAGCTTTCTTT.

V is TRBV5-6 and J is TRBJ2-3, with 9 nucleotides matching TRBD2. CDR3 length: 15 residues. Germline trimming cut 2 bases from V and 5 bases from J; bases unmatched to any gene: 6. Germline CDR1 is SGHDT and CDR2 is YYEEEE. CDR3: CASSFIAGVGDTQYF. The DNA of the CDR3 is TGTGCCAGCAGCTTTATAGCGGGAGTGGGAGATACGCAGTATTTT.

A single count supports this clone. V usage is TRBV18 and J usage is TRBJ1-1, with D uncertain. Germline V gives CDR1 KGHSH, CDR2 LQKENI. The V end was cut by 6 bases, the J end by 1 base, with 6 bases between. The CDR3 has 12 residues. Here the CDR3 reads CASSTSNTEAFF. Written as DNA, the CDR3 is TGTGCCAGCTCTACATCGAACACTGAAGCTTTCTTT.

This chain joins TRBV15 and TRBJ2-7; D possibly uses TRBD1 or TRBD2 (6 bases each). Germline CDR1 LNHNV, CDR2 YYDKDF (reference sequence). V lost 4 bases and J 5 bases, leaving 30 bases between the germline ends. The CDR3 has 19 amino acids. CDR3 protein: CATSIGQTGAPYRPNEQYF. Here the CDR3 DNA reads TGTGCCACCAGCATAGGTCAGACGGGGGCTCCCTACCGGCCTAACGAGCAGTACTTC.

The rearrangement links TRBV10-3 to TRBJ1-1, with D possibly being TRBD1 (5 bases). Germline CDR1 is ENHRY and CDR2 is SYGVKD. CDR3 length: 13 amino acids. Trimming stripped 4 bases from V and 6 bases from J, with 12 bases between. CDR3 region: CAISGGVGAEAFF. The CDR3 nucleotides read TGTGCCATCAGTGGAGGGGTTGGGGCTGAAGCTTTCTTT.

This rearrangement joins TRBV5-1 to TRBJ1-5; D not resolved. CDR1 is SGHRS and CDR2 is YFSETQ in the germline V gene. V gave up 0 bases and J gave up 1 base, with 11 bases separating them. This CDR3 is built from 16 residues. For the CDR3, the DNA is TGCGCCAGCAGCTTGGGACCTCTCGGGAGCAATCAGCCCCAGCATTTT. Its protein is CASSLGPLGSNQPQHF.

The V and J genes are TRBV5-8 and TRBJ1-4; D uncertain. V was shortened by 4 bases and J by 8 bases, with 12 bases between the two germline ends. The CDR3 covers 13 residues. Germline V lookup: CDR1 SGHTS, CDR2 YDEGEE. Here the CDR3 reads CASSMNSGEKLFF. DNA for the CDR3: TGTGCCAGCAGCATGAATAGTGGGGAAAAACTGTTTTTT.

V gene TRBV6-1 combines with J gene TRBJ2-7; the D is unclear. The CDR3 has 15 residues. Trimming stripped 7 bases from V and 0 bases from J, with 16 bases between. Looked up from germline, CDR1 is MNHNS and CDR2 is SASEGT. CDR3 region: CASKVGRSSSYEQYF. Here the CDR3 DNA reads TGTGCCAGCAAAGTGGGCAGATCAAGCTCCTACGAGCAGTACTTC.

The chain is built from TRBV6-6 and TRBJ2-3, with D possibly matching TRBD1 (5 bases). Trimming stripped 6 bases from V and 0 bases from J, with 10 bases between. Germline assignment: CDR1 MNHNY and CDR2 SVGAGI (reference sequence). The CDR3 spans 14 residues. CDR3 amino acids: CASSLRQSTDTQYF. The CDR3 DNA follows: TGTGCCAGCAGCCTTAGACAGAGCACAGATACGCAGTATTTT.

This clone was observed a handful of times. The same CDR3 also results from other DNA sequences found in this sample. The chain uses TRBV11-3 and TRBJ1-1; D unresolved. CDR1 is SGHNT, CDR2 YENEEA, per germline. CDR3 length: 13 amino acids. Trimming removed 1 base from V and 0 bases from J, with 3 bases in between. CDR3 loop: CASSLGLNTEAFF. CDR3 nucleotides: TGTGCCAGCAGCTTAGGCCTGAACACTGAAGCTTTCTTT.

As to this clone: A much bigger clone sits one base away, suggesting this may be a read error. This chain links TRBV5-1 with TRBJ1-3; D not resolved. This CDR3 has 14 residues. Germline CDR1 reads SGHRS; CDR2 reads YFSETQ. The germline V and J ends were trimmed by 0 bases and 0 bases, with 4 bases remaining between them. Here the CDR3 DNA reads TGCGCCAGCAGCTTGGGAATCTCTGGAAACACCATATATTTT. Protein product: CASSLGISGNTIYF.

The chain is built from TRBV6-5 and TRBJ2-6; D is perhaps TRBD2 (5 bases). Germline V gene sequence: CDR1 MNHEY, CDR2 SVGAGI. The V end was cut by 7 bases, the J end by 1 base, with 8 bases between. The CDR3 contains 14 residues. This CDR3 reads CASTGRSGANVLTF. The CDR3 DNA reads as TGTGCCAGCACGGGAAGGTCTGGGGCCAACGTCCTGACTTTC.